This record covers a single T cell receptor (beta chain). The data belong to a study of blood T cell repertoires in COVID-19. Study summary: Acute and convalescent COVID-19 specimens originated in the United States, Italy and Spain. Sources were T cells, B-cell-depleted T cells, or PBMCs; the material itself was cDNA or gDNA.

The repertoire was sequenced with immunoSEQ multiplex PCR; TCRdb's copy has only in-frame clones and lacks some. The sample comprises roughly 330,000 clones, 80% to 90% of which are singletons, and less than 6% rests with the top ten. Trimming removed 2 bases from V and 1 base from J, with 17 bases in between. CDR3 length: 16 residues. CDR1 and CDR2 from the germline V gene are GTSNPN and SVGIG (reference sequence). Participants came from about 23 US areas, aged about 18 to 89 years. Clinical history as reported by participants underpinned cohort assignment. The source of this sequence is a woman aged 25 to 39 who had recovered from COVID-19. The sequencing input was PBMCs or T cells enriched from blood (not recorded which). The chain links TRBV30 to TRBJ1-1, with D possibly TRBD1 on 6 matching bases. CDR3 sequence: CAWSPPRGARNTEAFF. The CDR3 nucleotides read TGTGCCTGGAGTCCCCCGCGGGGGGCTAGGAACACTGAAGCTTTCTTT.